A single sample is the source of the 21 T cell receptor beta chains below, sequenced in a study of breast tumors, draining lymph nodes, adjacent tissues (dated by TCRdb to about 2016). Receptor libraries were prepared by multiplex PCR. The sample was run on an Illumina HiSeq 2000. TCRdb reprocessing: public reads trimmed at Q25 with fastp, clones called with MiXCR, in-frame beta chains kept. Rows merge per CDR3 protein into single entries with the most common DNA and genes. Here the sample has 150,000 to 200,000 distinct CDR3 sequences; about 30% occur a single time. The ten largest clones represent 3.5% to 4.5% of the sample. The lymph node samples were taken from the axillary draining lymph nodes of breast cancer patients. Sequenced material: axillary lymph node tissue. The source of these receptors is a female donor with breast cancer. Some clones in this sample may be carry-over from other donors' samples.

This clonotype was observed a few times. The rearrangement links TRBV18 to TRBJ2-1; D remains unclear. CDR3 length: 11 residues. With 5 bases removed from V and 5 bases from J, the gap between germline ends came to 4 bases. CDR1 is KGHSH and CDR2 is LQKENI in the germline V gene. The DNA of the CDR3 is TGTGCCAGCTCAACAAACAATGAGCAGTTCTTC. It yields the protein CASSTNNEQFF. Full variable domain (remainder filled in from reference TRBV18 and TRBJ2-1): NAGVMQNPRHLVRRRGQEARLRCSPMKGHSHVYWYRQLPEEGLKFMVYLQKENIIDESGMPKERFSAEFPKEGPSILRIQQVVRGDSAAYFCASSTNNEQFFGPGTRLTVL.

Remarks on this clonotype: A much bigger clone sits one base away, suggesting this may be a read error. CDR3 amino acids: CASSPSGGVATQYF. The CDR3 nucleotides read TGTGCCAGCAGCCCGAGCGGGGGGGTCGCGACCCAGTACTTC. V and J are TRBV7-2 and TRBJ2-5; 10 bases fit TRBD2. The CDR3 is made up of 14 amino acids. Trimming cost V 5 bases and J 7 bases; bases outside gene matches: 7. Germline V lookup: CDR1 SGHTA, CDR2 FQGNSA. Together with reference TRBV7-2 and TRBJ2-5, the CDR3 gives the full variable domain: GAGVSQSPSNKVTEKGKDVELRCDPISGHTALYWYRQSLGQGLEFLIYFQGNSAPDKSGLPSDRFSAERTGGSVSTLTIQRTQQEDSAVYLCASSPSGGVATQYFGPGTRLLVL.

Note on this clonotype: This may stem from a read error, because a much larger clone lies one nucleotide away. The V call is TRBV6-5, the J call TRBJ1-2; D perhaps matches TRBD1 (6 bases). Trimming left V 5 bases short and J 1 base short, with 17 bases between. The CDR3 has 16 residues. Germline values: CDR1 MNHEY, CDR2 SVGAGI. CDR3 in DNA: TGTGCCAGCAGTCACTACAACAGGGACCTTAACTATGGCTACACCTTC. Its protein is CASSHYNRDLNYGYTF.

This clonotype was recorded at least ten times. The chain carries TRBV4-2 and TRBJ1-5; D is perhaps TRBD1 (6 bases). With 5 bases removed from V and 9 bases from J, the gap between germline ends came to 20 bases. This CDR3 spans 15 amino acids. Germline V gene sequence: CDR1 LGHNA, CDR2 YNFKEQ. CDR3 loop: CASSAKGGLLMPQHF. The CDR3 coding sequence is TGTGCCAGCAGCGCAAAGGGGGGCCTTTTGATGCCCCAGCATTTT.

This clonotype has at least ten counts. The rearrangement joins TRBV12-3 or TRBV12-4 to TRBJ2-2; weak D call: TRBD2 (6 bases). V was cut by 4 bases and J by 0 bases, with 9 bases left in between. This CDR3 has 15 residues. Here the CDR3 DNA reads TGTGCCAGCAGTTGGGGGACTCCGAACACCGGGGAGCTGTTTTTT. Its protein is CASSWGTPNTGELFF.

The V and J genes are TRBV5-4 and TRBJ2-3; 10 nucleotides line up with TRBD2. This CDR3 is 18 amino acids long. In germline, CDR1 is SGHNT, CDR2 YYREEE (reference sequence). The trim removed 3 bases at V and 6 bases at J, leaving 16 bases unmatched. CDR3 DNA: TGTGCCAGCAGCTGGGGGGGTGGAGCGGGGGGGCCACTTGATACGCAGTATTTT. Protein product: CASSWGGGAGGPLDTQYF.

This clonotype was observed at least ten times. The chain couples TRBV6-4 to TRBJ2-2; D uncertain. V was cut by 9 bases and J by 7 bases, with 3 bases left in between. The CDR3 is 9 amino acids. From germline, CDR1 is MRHNA and CDR2 SNTAGT. The CDR3 DNA sequence: TGTGCCAGGGGCGGGGAGCTGTTTTTT. Encoded protein: CARGGELFF.

The genes are TRBV7-7 and TRBJ2-7, with 8 nucleotides matching TRBD2. Germline V gene lookup returns CDR1 SSHAT and CDR2 FNYEAQ (reference sequence). The CDR3 is 13 amino acids. The CDR3 loop reads CARDQAAGERQYF. CDR3 coding DNA: TGTGCTAGAGATCAAGCAGCGGGGGAAAGGCAGTACTTC.

V and J are TRBV7-2 and TRBJ2-7; TRBD2 matches at 12 bases. The germline gives CDR1 SGHTA, CDR2 FQGNSA. Losses at the gene ends were 0 bases for V and 0 bases for J; bases not matched to a gene: 3. CDR3 length: 17 residues. CDR3 in DNA: TGTGCCAGCAGCTTAGCAACTAGCGGGGGGCCCTCCTACGAGCAGTACTTC. Amino acids: CASSLATSGGPSYEQYF.

This clonotype has at least ten counts. The chain joins TRBV6-5 to TRBJ1-5, with D possibly being TRBD1 (6 bases). Trimming took off 6 bases at V and 0 bases at J, with 9 bases between the two ends. Per the germline V gene, CDR1 is MNHEY and CDR2 is SVGAGI. CDR3 size: 14 residues. The CDR3 DNA follows: TGTGCCAGCAGCGACAGGTATAGCAATCAGCCCCAGCATTTT. Residues: CASSDRYSNQPQHF.

This clonotype was counted at least ten times. This sequence joins TRBV19 and TRBJ1-2, with D maybe TRBD1 (5 bases). V was shortened by 8 bases and J by 1 base, with 20 bases between the two germline ends. The CDR3 consists of 16 residues. Per the germline V gene, CDR1 is LNHDA and CDR2 is SQIVND (reference sequence). Here the CDR3 DNA reads TGTGCCAGTTGGGACGGGAGTTCGGGATTTAACTATGGCTACACCTTC. Residues: CASWDGSSGFNYGYTF.

The chain has TRBV10-3 and TRBJ1-5; the match to TRBD1 covers 9 bases. Trimming took 6 bases from V and 7 from J; bases not matched to a gene: 7. The CDR3 has 14 residues. Looked up from germline, CDR1 is ENHRY and CDR2 is SYGVKD. For the CDR3, the DNA is TGTGCCATCAGCCGGGACAGGGCCTTCCAGCCCCAGCATTTT. Its protein product is CAISRDRAFQPQHF.

There are many counts of this clonotype. J is TRBJ1-5 and V is TRBV19; D perhaps matches TRBD1 (6 bases). This CDR3 is built from 16 residues. Between the trimmed V and J ends, which lost 1 base and 4 bases, there was a span of 14 bases. Germline V lookup: CDR1 LNHDA, CDR2 SQIVND (reference sequence). The DNA of the CDR3 is TGTGCCAGTAGTATAGGGACAGAAGTCCCGAATCAGCCCCAGCATTTT. This encodes CASSIGTEVPNQPQHF.

In this sample, this clonotype turned up once. This chain links TRBV5-6 with TRBJ1-1; D is ambiguous. V was shortened by 1 base and J by 1 base, with 5 bases between the two germline ends. Germline loops: CDR1 SGHDT, CDR2 YYEEEE. The length of the CDR3 is 13 residues. CDR3 DNA: TGTGCCAGCAGCTTGCTTCCGAACACTGAAGCTTTCTTT. It yields the protein CASSLLPNTEAFF.

This clonotype was detected ten times or more. The J gene is TRBJ2-5, the V gene TRBV18, with D unclear. CDR3 length equals 12 residues. The germline V gene has CDR1 KGHSH and CDR2 LQKENI. Deletions cut 1 base from V and 8 bases from J, with 8 bases between. The CDR3 sequence: CASSPLIPTQYF. The CDR3 DNA sequence: TGTGCCAGCTCACCACTGATCCCCACCCAGTACTTC.

This clonotype was observed many times. The chain combines TRBV7-8 with TRBJ1-2, with 9 bases fitting TRBD1. The germline V gene has CDR1 SGHVS and CDR2 FQNEAQ. V lost 4 bases and J lost 4; bases outside the gene matches: 4. The CDR3 runs 14 residues. The CDR3 protein is CASSWGQGPYGYTF. The CDR3 DNA is TGTGCCAGCAGCTGGGGACAGGGACCCTATGGCTACACCTTC.

This clonotype has ten or more counts. Compared with germline, one end of the junction differs, possibly owing to a read error. CDR3 loop: CNARVGAGASDEQYF. CDR3 nucleotides: TGCAATGCTAGAGTAGGGGCAGGGGCATCCGACGAGCAGTACTTC. The rearrangement links TRBV20-1 to TRBJ2-7, with TRBD1 as a possible D gene (6 bases). Looked up from germline, CDR1 is DFQATT and CDR2 is SNEGSKA (reference sequence). The CDR3 spans 15 residues.

In its sample, this clonotype was seen many times. CDR3 sequence (DNA): TGTGCCAGTAGTCCCTGGGGGGCGACCCAAGAGACCCAGTACTTC. Encoded protein: CASSPWGATQETQYF. The chain employs TRBV19 and TRBJ2-5; D possibly matches TRBD1 or TRBD2 (6 bases each). The CDR3 runs 15 residues. Trimming took 5 bases from V and 1 from J, leaving 14 bases between them. Germline CDR1 and CDR2: LNHDA and SQIVND (reference sequence).

The rearrangement links TRBV7-9 to TRBJ2-5, with a possible D match to TRBD2 (7 bases). The CDR3 has 14 residues. V lost 5 bases and J lost 1, with 11 bases in between. The germline gives CDR1 SEHNR, CDR2 FQNEAQ (reference sequence). The CDR3: CASSMRGGQETQYF. CDR3 in DNA: TGTGCCAGCAGCATGAGGGGGGGCCAAGAGACCCAGTACTTC.

The CDR3 bases are TGCGCCAGCAGCCTCTCGTGGGGGAACACTGAAGCTTTCTTT. Protein product: CASSLSWGNTEAFF. The V call is TRBV4-1, the J call TRBJ1-1; D uncertain. The CDR3 covers 14 residues. CDR1 is MGHRA, CDR2 YSYEKL, per germline. Trimming removed 4 bases at V and 1 base at J, with 10 bases between.

This clonotype was seen at least ten times. The chain carries TRBV15 and TRBJ2-7; D gene ambiguous. The CDR3 totals 14 residues. Trimming shortened V by 6 bases and J by 4 bases, and 16 bases separated the two germline ends. The germline V gene has CDR1 LNHNV and CDR2 YYDKDF (reference sequence). CDR3 DNA: TGTGCCACCAGATCGTTGGCCGCTTCTTACGAGCAGTACTTC. It translates to CATRSLAASYEQYF.